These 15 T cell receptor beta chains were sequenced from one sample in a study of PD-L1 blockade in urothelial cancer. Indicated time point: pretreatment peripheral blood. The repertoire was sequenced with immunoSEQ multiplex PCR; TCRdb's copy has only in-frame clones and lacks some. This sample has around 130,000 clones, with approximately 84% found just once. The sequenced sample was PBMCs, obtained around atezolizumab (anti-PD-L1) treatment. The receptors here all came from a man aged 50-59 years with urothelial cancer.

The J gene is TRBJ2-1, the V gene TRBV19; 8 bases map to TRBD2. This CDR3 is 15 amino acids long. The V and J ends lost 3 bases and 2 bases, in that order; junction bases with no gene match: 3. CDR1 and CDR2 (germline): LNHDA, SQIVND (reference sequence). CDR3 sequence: CASSISSGAYNEQFF. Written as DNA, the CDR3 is TGTGCCAGTAGTATCAGTAGCGGGGCCTACAATGAGCAGTTCTTC.

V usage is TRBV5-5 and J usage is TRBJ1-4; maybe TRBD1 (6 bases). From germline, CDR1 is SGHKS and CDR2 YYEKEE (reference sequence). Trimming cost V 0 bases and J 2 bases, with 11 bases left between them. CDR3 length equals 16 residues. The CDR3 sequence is CASSLATGLTNEKLFF. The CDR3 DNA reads TGTGCCAGCAGCTTGGCCACAGGGTTGACTAATGAAAAACTGTTTTTT.

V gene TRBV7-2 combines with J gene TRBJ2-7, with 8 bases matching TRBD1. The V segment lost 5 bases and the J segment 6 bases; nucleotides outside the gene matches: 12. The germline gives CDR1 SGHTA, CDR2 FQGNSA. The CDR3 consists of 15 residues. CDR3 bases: TGTGCCAGCAGCGCGGCCGGGACAGGAAGACTCGAGCAGTACTTC. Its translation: CASSAAGTGRLEQYF.

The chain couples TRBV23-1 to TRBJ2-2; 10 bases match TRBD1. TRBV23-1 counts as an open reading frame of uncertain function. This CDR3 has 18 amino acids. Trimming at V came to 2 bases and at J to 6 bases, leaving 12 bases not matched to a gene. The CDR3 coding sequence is TGCGCCAGCAGTCAACCCTTAGGGACAGGGGAGCGGGCCGGGGAGCTGTTTTTT. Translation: CASSQPLGTGERAGELFF.

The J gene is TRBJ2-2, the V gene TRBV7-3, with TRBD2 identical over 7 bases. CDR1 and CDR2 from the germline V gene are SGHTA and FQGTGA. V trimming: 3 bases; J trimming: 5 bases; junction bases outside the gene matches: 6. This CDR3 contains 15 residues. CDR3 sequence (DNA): TGTGCCAGCAGCTTTGGGCGGGAGCCTACCGGGGAGCTGTTTTTT. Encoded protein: CASSFGREPTGELFF. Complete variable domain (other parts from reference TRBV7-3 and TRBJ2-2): GAGVSQTPSNKVTEKGKYVELRCDPISGHTALYWYRQSLGQGPEFLIYFQGTGAADDSGLPNDRFFAVRPEGSVSTLKIQRTERGDSAVYLCASSFGREPTGELFFGEGSRLTVL.

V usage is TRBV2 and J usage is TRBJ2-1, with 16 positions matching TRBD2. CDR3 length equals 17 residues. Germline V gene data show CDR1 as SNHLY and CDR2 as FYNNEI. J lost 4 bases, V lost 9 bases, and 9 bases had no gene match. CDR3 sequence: CASGTSGRAASYNEQFF. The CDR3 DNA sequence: TGTGCCAGTGGGACTAGCGGGAGGGCCGCTTCTTACAATGAGCAGTTCTTC.

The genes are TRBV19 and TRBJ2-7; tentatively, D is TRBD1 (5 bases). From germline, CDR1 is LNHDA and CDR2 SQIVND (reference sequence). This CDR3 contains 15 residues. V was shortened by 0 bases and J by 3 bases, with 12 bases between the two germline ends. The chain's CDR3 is CASSIEGPPVYEQYF. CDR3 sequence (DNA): TGTGCCAGTAGTATAGAGGGGCCCCCTGTCTACGAGCAGTACTTC.

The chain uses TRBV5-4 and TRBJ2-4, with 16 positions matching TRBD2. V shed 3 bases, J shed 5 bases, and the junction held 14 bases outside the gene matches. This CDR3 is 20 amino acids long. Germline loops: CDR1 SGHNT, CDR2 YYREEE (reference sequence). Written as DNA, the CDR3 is TGTGCCAGCAGCTCCCGGGGGGGGACTAGCGGGAGGGCCGGGGAAAACATTCAGTACTTC. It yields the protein CASSSRGGTSGRAGENIQYF.

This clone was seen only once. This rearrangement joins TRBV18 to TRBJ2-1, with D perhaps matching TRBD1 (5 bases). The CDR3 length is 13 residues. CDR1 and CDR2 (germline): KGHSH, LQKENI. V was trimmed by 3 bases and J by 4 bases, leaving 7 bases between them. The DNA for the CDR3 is TGTGCCAGCTCACCTGGACAATACAATGAGCAGTTCTTC. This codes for CASSPGQYNEQFF.

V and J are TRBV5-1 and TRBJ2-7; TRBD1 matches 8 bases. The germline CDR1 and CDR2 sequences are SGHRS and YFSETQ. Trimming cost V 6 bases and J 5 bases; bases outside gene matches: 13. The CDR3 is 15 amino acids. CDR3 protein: CASTPGGAGVNEQYF. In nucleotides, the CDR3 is TGCGCCAGCACTCCAGGGGGCGCAGGGGTCAACGAGCAGTACTTC.

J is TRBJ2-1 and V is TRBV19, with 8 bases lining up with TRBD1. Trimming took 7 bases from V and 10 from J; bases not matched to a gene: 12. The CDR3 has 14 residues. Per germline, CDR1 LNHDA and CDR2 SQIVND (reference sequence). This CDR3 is CASTQDRVPREQFF. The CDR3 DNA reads TGTGCCAGTACCCAGGACAGGGTCCCTAGGGAGCAGTTCTTC.

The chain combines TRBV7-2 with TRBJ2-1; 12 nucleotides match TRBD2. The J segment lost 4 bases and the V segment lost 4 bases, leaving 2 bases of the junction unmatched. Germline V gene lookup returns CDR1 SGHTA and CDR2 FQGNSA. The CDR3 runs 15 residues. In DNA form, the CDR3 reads TGTGCCAGCAGCTCGACTAGCGGGAGATACAATGAGCAGTTCTTC. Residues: CASSSTSGRYNEQFF.

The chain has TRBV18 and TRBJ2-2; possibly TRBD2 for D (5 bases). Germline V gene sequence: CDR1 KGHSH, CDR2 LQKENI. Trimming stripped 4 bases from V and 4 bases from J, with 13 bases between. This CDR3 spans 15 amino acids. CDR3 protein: CASSRLDSLTGELFF. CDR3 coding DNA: TGTGCCAGCTCACGCTTGGACTCCCTCACCGGGGAGCTGTTTTTT.

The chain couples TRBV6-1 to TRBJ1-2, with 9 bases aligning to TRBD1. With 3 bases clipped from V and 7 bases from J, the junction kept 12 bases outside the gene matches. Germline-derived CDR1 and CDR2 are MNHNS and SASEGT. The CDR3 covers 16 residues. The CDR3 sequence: CASSDVVGQGGFGYTF. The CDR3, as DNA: TGTGCCAGCAGTGACGTTGTGGGACAGGGAGGTTTTGGCTACACCTTC.

The CDR3 DNA reads TGCGCCAGCAGTGGTCGGACTAGCGGGAAATGGGGCACAGATACGCAGTATTTT. Its protein is CASSGRTSGKWGTDTQYF. The rearrangement uses TRBV10-2 and TRBJ2-3; 12 bases are a match to TRBD2. CDR1 and CDR2 (germline): WSHSY, SAAADI. This CDR3 spans 18 amino acids. Trimming at V came to 4 bases and at J to 1 base, leaving 9 bases not matched to a gene.